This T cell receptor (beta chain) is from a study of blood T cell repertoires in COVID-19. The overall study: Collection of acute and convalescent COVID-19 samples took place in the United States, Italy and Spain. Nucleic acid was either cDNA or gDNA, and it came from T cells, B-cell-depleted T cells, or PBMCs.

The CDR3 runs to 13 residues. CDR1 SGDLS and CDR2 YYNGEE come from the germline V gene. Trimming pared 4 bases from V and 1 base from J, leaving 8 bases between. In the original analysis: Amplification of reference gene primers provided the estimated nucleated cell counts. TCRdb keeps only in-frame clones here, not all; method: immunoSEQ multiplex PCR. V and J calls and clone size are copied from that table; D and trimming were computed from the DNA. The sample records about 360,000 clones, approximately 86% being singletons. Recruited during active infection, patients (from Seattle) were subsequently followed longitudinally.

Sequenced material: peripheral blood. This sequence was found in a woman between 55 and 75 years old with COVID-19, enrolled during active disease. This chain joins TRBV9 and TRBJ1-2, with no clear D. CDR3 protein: CASSPTNNYGYTF. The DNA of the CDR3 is TGTGCCAGCAGCCCAACAAATAACTATGGCTACACCTTC.